The following is a T cell receptor (beta chain) sequence with its context. The data were taken from a study of cytomegalovirus exposure and HLA in healthy donors. The study ran its PCR with 60 Vbeta and 13 Jbeta primers. Only in-frame clones appear in the TCRdb table, and some are missing; sequencing was by immunoSEQ multiplex PCR. The sample carries under 200,000 clones, 65% to 80% recorded once. From germline, CDR1 is MNHEY and CDR2 SVGAGI. With V trimmed by 6 bases and J by 7 bases, 9 bases remained unmatched. This CDR3 region has 14 residues. The J gene is TRBJ2-7, the V gene TRBV6-5; 10 nucleotides match TRBD2. Source material: PBMCs. The clonotype originates from a woman between 45 and 60 years old in good health and CMV-seropositive. The CDR3 loop is CASRPGTSELEQYF. CDR3 DNA: TGTGCCAGCAGACCGGGGACTAGCGAACTGGAGCAGTACTTC.